These 27 T cell receptor beta chains were all obtained from the same sample, sequenced in a study of brain T cells in children with intractable seizures. The protocol was immunoSEQ multiplex PCR, while the TCRdb copy is restricted to in-frame clones and leaves out a portion. The repertoire holds 300,000 to 400,000 clones, with about 94% as singletons. Noted time point: blood from clinic visit 5 months post-surgery; TSC patient then seizure free. This specimen was peripheral blood, taken roughly 5 months after surgery. These receptors were collected from a boy under two years old with tuberous sclerosis and intractable seizures.

J is TRBJ2-3 and V is TRBV13; a possible D gene is TRBD2 (5 bases). The V gene's germline CDR1 is PRHDT and CDR2 FYEKMQ (reference sequence). The CDR3 extends over 17 amino acids. The V end was cut by 5 bases, the J end by 0 bases, with 18 bases between. The CDR3 is CASSPRTSNPSTDTQYF. CDR3 nucleotide sequence: TGTGCCAGCAGCCCCCGTACTAGTAACCCTAGCACAGATACGCAGTATTTT.

The CDR3 reads CASTPALAGGTDTQYF. The DNA for the CDR3 is TGTGCCAGTACCCCAGCCCTAGCGGGGGGGACAGATACGCAGTATTTT. V usage is TRBV19 and J usage is TRBJ2-3; 12 bases align to TRBD2. Germline V lookup: CDR1 LNHDA, CDR2 SQIVND (reference sequence). J gave up 3 bases and V 7 bases, and 8 bases lay outside the gene matches. This CDR3 is built from 16 residues.

The V call is TRBV5-4, the J call TRBJ1-1; TRBD1 aligns across 8 bases. Trimming took 0 bases from V and 5 from J; bases not matched to a gene: 12. This CDR3 spans 17 amino acids. CDR1 and CDR2 from the germline V gene are SGHNT and YYREEE (reference sequence). The CDR3 coding sequence is TGTGCCAGCAGCTTGGGACAGGGGAGGAGAGGACGGACTGAAGCTTTCTTT. Residues: CASSLGQGRRGRTEAFF.

This chain connects TRBV29-1 to TRBJ1-2; 8 bases agree with TRBD1. CDR1 SQVTM and CDR2 ANQGSEA come from the germline V gene. Trimming at V came to 7 bases and at J to 7 bases, leaving 17 bases not matched to a gene. The CDR3 spans 15 residues. The CDR3 nucleotides read TGCAGCGCTGAGGGAGCTTTGACAGGGGAGGGTGGCTACACCTTC. Amino acid sequence: CSAEGALTGEGGYTF.

This chain connects TRBV2 to TRBJ1-5; a weak D match, TRBD1 (5 bases). CDR1 SNHLY and CDR2 FYNNEI come from the germline V gene. This CDR3 is built from 14 residues. Trimming pared 5 bases from V and 4 bases from J, leaving 12 bases between. CDR3 region: CASSFQGGNQPQHF. The CDR3 DNA reads TGTGCCAGCAGTTTCCAGGGAGGTAATCAGCCCCAGCATTTT.

CDR3 sequence: CASSQDDLNTEAFF. DNA for the CDR3: TGCGCCAGCAGCCAAGACGATCTGAACACTGAAGCTTTCTTT. The chain carries TRBV4-1 and TRBJ1-1, with D hard to call. Germline-derived CDR1 and CDR2 are MGHRA and YSYEKL. This CDR3 region has 14 residues. V lost 0 bases, J lost 0 bases, and 5 bases lay in between.

The rearrangement uses TRBV19 and TRBJ2-3; D tentatively fits TRBD1 or TRBD2 (5 bases each). Per germline, CDR1 LNHDA and CDR2 SQIVND (reference sequence). V lost 5 bases, J lost 3 bases, and 15 bases lay in between. This CDR3 is built from 15 residues. CDR3 loop: CASSPPPWGTDTQYF. CDR3 DNA: TGTGCCAGTAGTCCCCCCCCCTGGGGGACAGATACGCAGTATTTT.

The rearrangement joins TRBV30 to TRBJ2-7; D uncertain. The CDR3 length is 13 residues. The ends were cut back, 2 bases at V and 0 bases at J, with 8 bases in the middle. Germline-derived CDR1 and CDR2 are GTSNPN and SVGIG (reference sequence). CDR3 bases: TGTGCCTGGAGTTATCGGAGCTCCTACGAGCAGTACTTC. The encoded protein is CAWSYRSSYEQYF.

The chain is built from TRBV19 and TRBJ1-1; no firm D call. The germline gives CDR1 LNHDA, CDR2 SQIVND (reference sequence). This CDR3 is built from 14 residues. V dropped 4 bases and J dropped 0 bases, with 9 bases sitting between them. CDR3 DNA sequence: TGTGCCAGTAGTACGACTCGGATGAACACTGAAGCTTTCTTT. It codes for CASSTTRMNTEAFF.

The V gene is TRBV12-3 or TRBV12-4, the J gene TRBJ2-7; D tentatively reads TRBD1 or TRBD2 (5 bases each). The V gene lost 3 bases and the J gene lost 7 bases, with 13 bases spanning the gap. This CDR3 contains 13 residues. In nucleotides, the CDR3 is TGTGCCAGCAGTTTTGGGGGAGTGGGAGAGCAGTACTTC. This gives the protein CASSFGGVGEQYF.

The sample holds a few counts of this clone. The chain recombines TRBV6-6 with TRBJ2-7; D call uncertain. V lost 9 bases, J lost 3 bases, and 15 bases lay in between. Germline V gene sequence: CDR1 MNHNY, CDR2 SVGAGI (reference sequence). The CDR3 runs 13 residues. The CDR3 DNA is TGTGCCAGTCAATTGATGGGTTTCTACGAGCAGTACTTC. Protein: CASQLMGFYEQYF.

J is TRBJ2-1 and V is TRBV30, with a weak D call TRBD2 (6 bases). The CDR3 consists of 12 residues. The germline gives CDR1 GTSNPN, CDR2 SVGIG (reference sequence). Trimming removed 3 bases at V and 10 bases at J, with 13 bases between. CDR3 bases: TGTGCCTGGAGCCCTCTAGCGTACGAGCAGTTCTTC. As protein: CAWSPLAYEQFF. The full variable domain, completed using reference TRBV30 and TRBJ2-1, is SQTIHQWPATLVQPVGSPLSLECTVEGTSNPNLYWYRQAAGRGLQLLFYSVGIGQISSEVPQNLSASRPQDRQFILSSKKLLLSDSGFYLCAWSPLAYEQFFGPGTRLTVL.

The J gene is TRBJ1-2, the V gene TRBV5-1; tentative D call: TRBD1 (5 bases). Trimming removed 4 bases at V and 3 bases at J, with 13 bases between. Germline V CDR1 and CDR2: SGHRS, YFSETQ. The CDR3 covers 14 residues. CDR3 nucleotides: TGCGCCAGCAGCCGGGAGGGGCCCTACTATGGCTACACCTTC. Its translation is CASSREGPYYGYTF.

J is TRBJ2-1 and V is TRBV6-1, with D tentatively TRBD2 (5 bases). Deletions cut 5 bases from V and 0 bases from J, with 14 bases between. Germline loops: CDR1 MNHNS, CDR2 SASEGT. This CDR3 has 16 amino acids. Here the CDR3 reads CASSKETTSSYNEQFF. For the CDR3, the DNA is TGTGCCAGCAGTAAAGAGACTACCAGCTCCTACAATGAGCAGTTCTTC.

The V and J genes are TRBV19 and TRBJ1-5, with D possibly TRBD1 on 5 matching bases. The CDR3 contains 14 residues. V was cut by 5 bases and J by 0 bases, with 8 bases left in between. Germline V gene lookup returns CDR1 LNHDA and CDR2 SQIVND (reference sequence). In DNA form, the CDR3 reads TGTGCCAGTAGTTGGGGGATTAGCAATCAGCCCCAGCATTTT. Its translation is CASSWGISNQPQHF.

This chain connects TRBV24-1 to TRBJ2-1; 10 nucleotides match TRBD2. Germline loops: CDR1 KGHDR, CDR2 SFDVKD. The CDR3 totals 13 residues. Trimming removed 12 bases from V and 10 bases from J; junction bases left unmatched: 11. In DNA, the CDR3 is TGTGCCTCTAGTCCCGGGACTAGCGCAGAGCAGTTCTTC. This gives the protein CASSPGTSAEQFF.

The chain links TRBV4-1 to TRBJ2-5; no definite D call. The ends were cut back, 4 bases at V and 5 bases at J, with 14 bases in the middle. This CDR3 has 14 residues. CDR1 is MGHRA, CDR2 YSYEKL, per germline. CDR3: CASSRIGMGETQYF. The DNA of the CDR3 is TGCGCCAGCAGCCGCATAGGGATGGGCGAGACCCAGTACTTC.

The CDR3 sequence: CASEGRDRGFVDYGYTF. CDR3 sequence (DNA): TGTGCCAGCGAGGGCCGGGACAGGGGGTTCGTAGACTATGGCTACACCTTC. The chain joins TRBV19 to TRBJ1-2, with 11 bases fitting TRBD1. V lost 9 bases and J lost 3; bases outside the gene matches: 15. The CDR3 runs to 17 residues. Looked up from germline, CDR1 is LNHDA and CDR2 is SQIVND (reference sequence).

This sequence joins TRBV6-5 and TRBJ1-2; D unclear. Germline V lookup: CDR1 MNHEY, CDR2 SVGAGI. V lost 6 bases and J lost 2, with 13 bases in between. The CDR3 has 14 residues. The CDR3 DNA sequence: TGTGCCAGCAGCAATTATCCGTTCAACTATGGCTACACCTTC. Translating gives CASSNYPFNYGYTF.

This sequence joins TRBV11-3 and TRBJ1-1; D is ambiguous. Germline V gene sequence: CDR1 SGHNT, CDR2 YENEEA. V was shortened by 0 bases and J by 2 bases, with 10 bases between the two germline ends. The CDR3 sequence is 15 residues long. The CDR3 nucleotides are TGTGCCAGCAGCTTAGATCGAGGAACTAACACTGAAGCTTTCTTT. This codes for CASSLDRGTNTEAFF. The complete variable domain, with remaining parts taken from reference TRBV11-3 and TRBJ1-1, reads EAGVVQSPRYKIIEKKQPVAFWCNPISGHNTLYWYLQNLGQGPELLIRYENEEAVDDSQLPKDRFSAERLKGVDSTLKIQPAELGDSAVYLCASSLDRGTNTEAFFGQGTRLTVV.

The chain joins TRBV4-1 to TRBJ2-6; 10 bases agree with TRBD1. The CDR3 contains 17 residues. Germline CDR1 is MGHRA and CDR2 is YSYEKL. Trimming took 4 bases from V and 1 from J; bases not matched to a gene: 4. The CDR3 DNA reads as TGCGCCAGCAGCCCGGGACAGGGGAAATCTGGGGCCAACGTCCTGACTTTC. Protein sequence: CASSPGQGKSGANVLTF.

This chain joins TRBV5-6 and TRBJ1-2; D ambiguous. Germline CDR1 is SGHDT and CDR2 is YYEEEE. The V end lost 0 bases, the J end lost 4 bases, and 13 bases lay between the germline ends. The CDR3 is 15 residues long. CDR3 DNA sequence: TGTGCCAGCAGCTTGGGGGCCCGAGCACTCTATGGCTACACCTTC. Protein product: CASSLGARALYGYTF. Using reference TRBV5-6 and TRBJ1-2 for the parts outside the CDR3, the full variable domain is DAGVTQSPTHLIKTRGQQVTLRCSPKSGHDTVSWYQQALGQGPQFIFQYYEEEERQRGNFPDRFSGHQFPNYSSELNVNALLLGDSALYLCASSLGARALYGYTFGSGTRLTVV.

This clone was recorded once. This chain connects TRBV21-1 to TRBJ2-2; the DNA was not compared with TRBD1, the D call given in the table. TRBV21-1 is given as a pseudogene. This CDR3 has 18 amino acids. The CDR3 spells CASSKEGDLEGGTGELFF. The CDR3 region has the DNA TGTGCCAGCAGCAAAGAGGGGGACCTAGAAGGCGGCACCGGGGAGCTGTTTTTT.

This clone appeared a single time. CDR3 loop: CASSVEGLVGDTQYF. DNA for the CDR3: TGTGCCAGCAGCGTGGAGGGACTGGTTGGGGATACGCAGTATTTT. V and J are TRBV9 and TRBJ2-3, with D maybe TRBD2 (6 bases). Trimming stripped 2 bases from V and 6 bases from J, with 16 bases between. This CDR3 spans 15 amino acids. Germline CDR1 reads SGDLS; CDR2 reads YYNGEE.

The chain uses TRBV12-3 or TRBV12-4 and TRBJ2-1, with D tentatively TRBD2 (5 bases). V dropped 3 bases and J dropped 7 bases, with 7 bases sitting between them. CDR3 length equals 12 residues. CDR3 sequence (DNA): TGTGCCAGCAGTTTGGCGGGTAATGAGCAGTTCTTC. It codes for CASSLAGNEQFF.

The chain uses TRBV18 and TRBJ2-5; D gene unclear. V was pared by 4 bases and J by 4 bases, with 10 bases between. The germline V gene has CDR1 KGHSH and CDR2 LQKENI. CDR3 size: 13 residues. The CDR3 here is CASSLDLLETQYF. The CDR3, as DNA: TGTGCCAGCTCACTAGATCTGCTAGAGACCCAGTACTTC.

This chain links TRBV3-1 (or the pseudogene TRBV3-2) with TRBJ2-3; 15 bases line up with TRBD2. Germline CDR1 LGHDT, CDR2 YNNKEL (reference sequence). CDR3 length equals 19 residues. V shed 3 bases, J shed 1 base, and the junction held 8 bases outside the gene matches. This CDR3 reads CASSQNGLAGGRGTDTQYF. The CDR3 bases are TGTGCCAGCAGCCAGAATGGACTAGCGGGGGGGCGTGGCACAGATACGCAGTATTTT.